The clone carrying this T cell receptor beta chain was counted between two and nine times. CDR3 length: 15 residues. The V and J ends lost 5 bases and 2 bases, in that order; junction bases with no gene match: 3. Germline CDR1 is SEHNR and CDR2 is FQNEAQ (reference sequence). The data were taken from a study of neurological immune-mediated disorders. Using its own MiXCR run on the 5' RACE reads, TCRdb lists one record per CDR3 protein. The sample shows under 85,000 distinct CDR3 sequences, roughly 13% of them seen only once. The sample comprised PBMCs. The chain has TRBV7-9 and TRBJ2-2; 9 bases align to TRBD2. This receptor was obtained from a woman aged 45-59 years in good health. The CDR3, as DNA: TGTGCCAGCAGCCGACTAGCGGTAAACACCGGGGAGCTGTTTTTT. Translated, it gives CASSRLAVNTGELFF.